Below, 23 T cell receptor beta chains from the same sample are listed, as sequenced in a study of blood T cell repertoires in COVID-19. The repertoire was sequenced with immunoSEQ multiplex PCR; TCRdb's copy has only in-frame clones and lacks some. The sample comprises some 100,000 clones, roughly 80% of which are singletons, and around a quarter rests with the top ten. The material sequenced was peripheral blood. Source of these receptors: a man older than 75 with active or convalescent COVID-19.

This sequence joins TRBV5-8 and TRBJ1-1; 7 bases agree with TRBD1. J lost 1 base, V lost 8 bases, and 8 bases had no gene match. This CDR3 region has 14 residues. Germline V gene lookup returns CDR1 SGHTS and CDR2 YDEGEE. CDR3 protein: CARGTVGWNTEAFF. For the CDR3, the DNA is TGTGCCAGGGGGACAGTGGGGTGGAACACTGAAGCTTTCTTT.

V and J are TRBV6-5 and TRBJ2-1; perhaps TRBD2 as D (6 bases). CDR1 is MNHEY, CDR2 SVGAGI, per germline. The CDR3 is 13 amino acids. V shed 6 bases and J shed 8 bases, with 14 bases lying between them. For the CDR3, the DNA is TGTGCCAGCAGGCGCCCGGGAGTCCATGAGCAGTTCTTC. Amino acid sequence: CASRRPGVHEQFF.

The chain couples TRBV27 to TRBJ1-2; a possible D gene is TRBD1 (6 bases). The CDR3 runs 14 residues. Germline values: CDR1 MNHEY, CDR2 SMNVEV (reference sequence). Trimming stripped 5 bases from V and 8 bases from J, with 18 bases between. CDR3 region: CASSAWGQQWGYTF. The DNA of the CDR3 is TGTGCCAGCAGTGCGTGGGGGCAACAGTGGGGCTACACCTTC.

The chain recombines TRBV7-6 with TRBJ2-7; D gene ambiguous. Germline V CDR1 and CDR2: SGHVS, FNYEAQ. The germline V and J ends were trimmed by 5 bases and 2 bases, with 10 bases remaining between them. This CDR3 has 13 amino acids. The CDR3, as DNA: TGTGCCAGCAGCCCGTCTAGACCCTACGAGCAGTACTTC. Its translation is CASSPSRPYEQYF.

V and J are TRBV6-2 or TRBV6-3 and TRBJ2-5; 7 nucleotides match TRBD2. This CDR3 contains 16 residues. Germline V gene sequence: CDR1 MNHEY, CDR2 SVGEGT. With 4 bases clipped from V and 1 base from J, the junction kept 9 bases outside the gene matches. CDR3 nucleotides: TGTGCCAGCAGTTGGATCCCGACTAGCCCCCAAGAGACCCAGTACTTC. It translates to CASSWIPTSPQETQYF.

The CDR3 sequence is CASSQGGGQGVIGGYTF. In nucleotides, the CDR3 is TGTGCCAGCAGCCAGGGAGGGGGACAGGGGGTTATAGGTGGCTACACCTTC. The V and J genes are TRBV3-1 (or the pseudogene TRBV3-2) and TRBJ1-2, with 11 nucleotides matching TRBD1. Germline V CDR1 and CDR2: LGHDT, YNNKEL (reference sequence). There are 17 residues in the CDR3. After removal of 3 bases from V and 7 bases from J, the junction contained 13 bases not matched to a gene.

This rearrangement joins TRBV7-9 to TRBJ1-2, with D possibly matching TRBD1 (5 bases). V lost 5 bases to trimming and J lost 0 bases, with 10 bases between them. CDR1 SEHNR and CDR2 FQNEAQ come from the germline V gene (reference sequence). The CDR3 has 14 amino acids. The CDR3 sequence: CASSPQTANYGYTF. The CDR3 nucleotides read TGTGCCAGCAGCCCCCAGACAGCTAACTATGGCTACACCTTC. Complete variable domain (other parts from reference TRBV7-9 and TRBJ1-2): DTGVSQNPRHKITKRGQNVTFRCDPISEHNRLYWYRQTLGQGPEFLTYFQNEAQLEKSRLLSDRFSAERPKGSFSTLEIQRTEQGDSAMYLCASSPQTANYGYTFGSGTRLTVV.

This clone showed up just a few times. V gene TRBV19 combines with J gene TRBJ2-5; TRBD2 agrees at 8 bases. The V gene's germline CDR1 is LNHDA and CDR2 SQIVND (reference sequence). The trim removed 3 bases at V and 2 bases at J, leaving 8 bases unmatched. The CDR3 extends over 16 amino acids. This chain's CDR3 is CASSMNRGGSQETQYF. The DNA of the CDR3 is TGTGCCAGTAGTATGAACCGGGGGGGCTCACAAGAGACCCAGTACTTC.

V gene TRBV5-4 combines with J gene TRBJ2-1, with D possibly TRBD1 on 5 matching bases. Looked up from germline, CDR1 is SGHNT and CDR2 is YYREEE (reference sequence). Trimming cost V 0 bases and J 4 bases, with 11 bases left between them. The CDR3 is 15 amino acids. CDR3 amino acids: CASSLEGRAYNEQFF. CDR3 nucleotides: TGTGCCAGCAGCTTGGAGGGCAGGGCTTACAATGAGCAGTTCTTC.

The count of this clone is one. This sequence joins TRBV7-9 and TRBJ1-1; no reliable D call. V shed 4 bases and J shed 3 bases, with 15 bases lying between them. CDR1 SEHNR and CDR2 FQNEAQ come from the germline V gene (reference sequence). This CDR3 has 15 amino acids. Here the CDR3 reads CASSSRKEAHTEAFF. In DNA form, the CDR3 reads TGTGCCAGCAGCTCCCGAAAGGAGGCACACACTGAAGCTTTCTTT.

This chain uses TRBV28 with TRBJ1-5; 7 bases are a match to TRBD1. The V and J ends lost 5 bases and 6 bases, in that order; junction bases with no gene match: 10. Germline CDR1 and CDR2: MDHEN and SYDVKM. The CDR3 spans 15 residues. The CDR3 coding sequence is TGTGCCAGCAGTCCCACCAAAGACAGGGTTCAGCCCCAGCATTTT. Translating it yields CASSPTKDRVQPQHF. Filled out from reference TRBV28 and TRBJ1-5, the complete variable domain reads DVKVTQSSRYLVKRTGEKVFLECVQDMDHENMFWYRQDPGLGLRLIYFSYDVKMKEKGDIPEGYSVSREKKERFSLILESASTNQTSMYLCASSPTKDRVQPQHFGDGTRLSIL.

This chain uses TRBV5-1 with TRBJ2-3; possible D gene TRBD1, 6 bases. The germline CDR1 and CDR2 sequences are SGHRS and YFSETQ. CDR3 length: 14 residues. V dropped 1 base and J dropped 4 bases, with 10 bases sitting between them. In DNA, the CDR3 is TGCGCCAGCAGCTTGTCACAGGGACCAGATACGCAGTATTTT. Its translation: CASSLSQGPDTQYF.

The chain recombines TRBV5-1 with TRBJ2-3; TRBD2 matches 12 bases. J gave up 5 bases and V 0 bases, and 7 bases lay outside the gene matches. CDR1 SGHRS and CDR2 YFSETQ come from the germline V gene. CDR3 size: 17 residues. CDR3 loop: CASSLVASGGAGDTQYF. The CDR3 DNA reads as TGCGCCAGCAGCTTGGTCGCTAGCGGGGGGGCTGGAGATACGCAGTATTTT.

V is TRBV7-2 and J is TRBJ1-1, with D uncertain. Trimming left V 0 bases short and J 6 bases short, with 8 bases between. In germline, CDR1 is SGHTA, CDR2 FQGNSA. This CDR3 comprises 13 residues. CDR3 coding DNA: TGTGCCAGCAGCTTAGCGACGAGGTCTGAAGCTTTCTTT. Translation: CASSLATRSEAFF.

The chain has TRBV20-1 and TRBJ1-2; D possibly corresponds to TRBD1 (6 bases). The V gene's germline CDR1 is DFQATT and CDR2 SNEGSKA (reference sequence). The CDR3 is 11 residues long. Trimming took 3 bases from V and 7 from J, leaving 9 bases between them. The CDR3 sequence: CSASQGTGYTF. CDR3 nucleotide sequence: TGCAGTGCTAGCCAGGGGACTGGCTACACCTTC.

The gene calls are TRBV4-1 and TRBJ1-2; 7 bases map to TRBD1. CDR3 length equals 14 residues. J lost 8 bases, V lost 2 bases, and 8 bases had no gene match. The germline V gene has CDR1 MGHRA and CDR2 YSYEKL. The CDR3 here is CASSQRQGDKGYTF. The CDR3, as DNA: TGCGCCAGCAGCCAAAGACAGGGAGACAAGGGCTACACCTTC.

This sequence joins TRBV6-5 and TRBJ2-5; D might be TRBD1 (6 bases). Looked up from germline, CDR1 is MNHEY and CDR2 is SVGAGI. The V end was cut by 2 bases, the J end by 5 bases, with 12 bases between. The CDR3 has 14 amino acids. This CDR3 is CASSYRLGAETQYF. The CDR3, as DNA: TGTGCCAGCAGTTACAGGCTGGGGGCTGAGACCCAGTACTTC.

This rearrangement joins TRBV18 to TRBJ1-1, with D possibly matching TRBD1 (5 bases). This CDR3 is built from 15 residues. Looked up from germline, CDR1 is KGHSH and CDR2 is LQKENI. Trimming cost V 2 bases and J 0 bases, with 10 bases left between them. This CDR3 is CASSPTGGMNTEAFF. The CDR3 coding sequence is TGTGCCAGCTCACCAACAGGCGGCATGAACACTGAAGCTTTCTTT.

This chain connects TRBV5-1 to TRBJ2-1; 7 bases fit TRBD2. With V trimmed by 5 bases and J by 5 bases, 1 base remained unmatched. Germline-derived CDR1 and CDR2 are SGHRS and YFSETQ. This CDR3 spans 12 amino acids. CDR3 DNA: TGCGCCAGCAGGGGACTACACAATGAGCAGTTCTTC. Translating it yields CASRGLHNEQFF.

This chain's CDR3 is CASSGGFPGRGNEQFF. The CDR3 DNA is TGTGCCAGCTCAGGGGGGTTTCCGGGCCGAGGAAATGAGCAGTTCTTC. The gene calls are TRBV18 and TRBJ2-1; the D gene is possibly TRBD2 (6 bases). The CDR3 has 16 residues. Germline assignment: CDR1 KGHSH and CDR2 LQKENI. Trimming left V 5 bases short and J 7 bases short, with 21 bases between.

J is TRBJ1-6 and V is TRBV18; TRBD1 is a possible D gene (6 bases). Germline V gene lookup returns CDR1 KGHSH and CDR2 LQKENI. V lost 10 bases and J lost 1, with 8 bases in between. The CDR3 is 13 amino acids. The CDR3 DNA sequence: TGTGCCACAACAGGGTCCTATAATTCACCCCTCCACTTT. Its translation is CATTGSYNSPLHF.

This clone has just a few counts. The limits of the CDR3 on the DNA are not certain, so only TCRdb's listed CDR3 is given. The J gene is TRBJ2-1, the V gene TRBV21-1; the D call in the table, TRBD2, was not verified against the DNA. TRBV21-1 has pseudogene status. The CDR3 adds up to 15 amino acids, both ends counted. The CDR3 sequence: CASSKAWGVGNEQFF.

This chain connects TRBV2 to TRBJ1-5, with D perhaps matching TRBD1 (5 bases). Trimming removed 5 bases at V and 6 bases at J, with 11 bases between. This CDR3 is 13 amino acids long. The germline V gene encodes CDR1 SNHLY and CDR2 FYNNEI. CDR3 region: CASSWGLRQPQHF. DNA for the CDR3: TGTGCCAGCAGTTGGGGACTCCGTCAGCCCCAGCATTTT.